This T cell receptor (beta chain) was recorded in a study of memory CD4+ T cells and cytomegalovirus serostatus. Study details: Healthy Belgian adult donors included roughly ten CMV-positive and 24 CMV-negative people. Broader study findings: Of more than 150 reported CMV TCRbeta sequences, around 62 were found in memory CD4+ repertoires.

The sort gate was single viable CD3+CD4+CD8-CD45RO+ cells for memory CD4+ T cells. Serostatus was set by detecting CMV pp150, pp28, p38, p52 IgG. Positive selection with CD4 microbeads enriched total CD4+ T cells. Only in-frame clones appear in the TCRdb table, and some are missing; sequencing was by immunoSEQ multiplex PCR. Here the sample spans about 52,000 clones, 83% being singletons. The CDR3 loop spans 14 amino acids. Germline V CDR1 and CDR2: MDHEN, SYDVKM. V trimming: 3 bases; J trimming: 7 bases; junction bases outside the gene matches: 8. Details on this clone: Its specificity is unknown.

Input material: memory CD4+ T cells from blood. This receptor was identified in an adult in good health and CMV-seropositive. The chain couples TRBV28 to TRBJ1-2; 7 bases line up with TRBD1. CDR3 residues: CASSFLPRQGGYTF. Written as DNA, the CDR3 is TGTGCCAGCAGTTTCTTACCCCGACAGGGTGGCTACACCTTC.